This is a list of T cell receptor beta chains from one sample in a study of graft-versus-host responses after intestinal transplantation. TCRdb's copy holds only in-frame clones and misses some; the assay was immunoSEQ multiplex PCR. Counted here are approximately 130,000 clones, around 90% occurring once; the ten biggest clones make up 0.16%. Their antigen targets remain unknown. The sample in question was unstimulated CD4+ T cells sorted from spleen or lymph node cells, obtained before intestinal transplant. These receptors were obtained from a human donor who received an intestinal transplant. Each CDR3 is given with its conserved first and last residue. A D gene is named only where the DNA matches it firmly. Expanded clones get a size class; other rows say once, few or many, or leave the size out.

D	length	V	J	size	CDR3	DNA
NA	17	TRBV5-6	TRBJ1-2	few	CASSNRSQTRVPYGYTF	TGTGCCAGCAGCAATCGGTCGCAGACACGTGTCCCCTATGGCTACACCTTC
NA	15	TRBV6-5	TRBJ1-2	NA	CASSYLARRGYGYTF	TGTGCCAGCAGTTACCTCGCAAGACGGGGCTATGGCTACACCTTC
TRBD2	14	TRBV9	TRBJ2-7	NA	CASSAGTNSYEQYF	TGTGCCAGCAGCGCCGGGACTAACTCCTACGAGCAGTACTTC
NA	14	TRBV5-1	TRBJ1-2	NA	CASSSSRWKYGYTF	TGCGCCAGCAGCTCGAGTCGTTGGAAATATGGCTACACCTTC
NA	18	TRBV5-1	TRBJ2-1	NA	CASSFLAGTPGLYNEQFF	TGCGCCAGCAGCTTCCTAGCCGGGACACCAGGGCTTTACAATGAGCAGTTCTTC
TRBD1	17	TRBV10-3	TRBJ1-3	NA	CAISESIGTGVGNTIYF	TGTGCCATCAGTGAGTCGATTGGGACAGGGGTCGGAAACACCATATATTTT
TRBD1	17	TRBV7-2	TRBJ1-6	once	CASSSSGTGGFNSPLHF	TGTGCCAGCAGCTCTTCCGGGACAGGGGGCTTTAATTCACCCCTCCACTTT
TRBD2	13	TRBV19	TRBJ2-5	NA	CASSRGLDETQYF	TGTGCCAGTAGTAGGGGACTAGACGAGACCCAGTACTTC
NA	13	TRBV7-3	TRBJ2-3	NA	CASSFQGTDTQYF	TGTGCCAGCAGCTTCCAGGGCACAGATACGCAGTATTTT
TRBD1	14	TRBV5-5	TRBJ1-2	NA	CASSSRDRGGGYTF	TGTGCCAGCAGCTCCAGGGACAGGGGGGGTGGCTACACCTTC
TRBD2	14	TRBV9	TRBJ2-1	NA	CASSTRLAADEQFF	TGTGCCAGCAGCACCCGACTAGCGGCGGATGAGCAGTTCTTC
NA	12	TRBV19	TRBJ2-1	NA	CASSIKRNEQFF	TGTGCCAGTAGTATAAAGCGCAATGAGCAGTTCTTC
TRBD2	18	TRBV19	TRBJ2-5	NA	CASSMTSGGTTTQETQYF	TGTGCCAGTAGTATGACTAGCGGGGGGACTACCACTCAAGAGACCCAGTACTTC
NA	16	TRBV9	TRBJ2-3	NA	CASSRRGGGITDTQYF	TGTGCCAGCAGCCGTCGTGGAGGGGGGATCACAGATACGCAGTATTTT
TRBD1	15	TRBV9	TRBJ1-2	NA	CASSGWRQGRYGYTF	TGTGCCAGCAGCGGATGGAGACAGGGTCGGTATGGCTACACCTTC
NA	15	TRBV6-5	TRBJ2-5	NA	CASRPHPGAVETQYF	TGTGCCAGCAGACCCCACCCGGGCGCAGTGGAGACCCAGTACTTC